This T cell receptor beta chain came from a study of T-cell memory formation after mild COVID-19. About the research overall: Largely donor-specific sequence clusters came from a couple of donors.

CDR1 SGHTA and CDR2 FQGNSA come from the germline V gene. There are 17 residues in the CDR3. V shed 5 bases, J shed 4 bases, and the junction held 16 bases outside the gene matches. TCRdb independently ran MiXCR on the 5' RACE reads; one entry per CDR3 protein. The sample gives 240,000 or so distinct CDR3 sequences, approximately 9% of which show up once; 22% is in the top ten. Sequenced sample: PBMCs or a T cell subset sorted from them (not recorded which). The V call is TRBV7-2, the J call TRBJ2-7; TRBD2 matches 8 bases. The source of this sequence is a man between 18 and 29 years old who had mild COVID-19 (a few samples of this study predate the infection). Cell type and time point are not known. The chain's CDR3 is CASSPGGAVGGVYEQYF. The CDR3 region has the DNA TGTGCCAGCAGCCCGGGGGGGGCAGTCGGAGGCGTTTACGAGCAGTACTTC.